This T cell receptor (beta chain) is drawn from a study of shared clonotypes between healthy human individuals. Replicate PCRs run on sorted subsets employed 200 ng DNA, around 31,000 T cell genomes. Per the authors' pipeline: Quality scores were absent from the junction-only immunoSEQ sequences, so filtering differed. TCRdb's table, derived via immunoSEQ multiplex PCR, lists solely in-frame clones and lacks some. The D gene and trimming were derived from the DNA, and the V and J assignments and clone size from that table. The profile shows some 2,100,000 clones, approximately 95% of them singletons. All participating donors were Caucasian adults from Nashville, Tennessee. J gave up 4 bases and V 5 bases, and 8 bases lay outside the gene matches. Germline loops: CDR1 MDHEN, CDR2 SYDVKM. The CDR3 has 15 residues.

The sample was naive CD4+ T cells sorted from blood. Subset meaning: CD45RA+ positively selected. This receptor was obtained from a man younger than 35 in good health. This chain links TRBV28 with TRBJ1-3, with TRBD1 identical over 7 bases. CDR3 region: CASSGTGVGGNTIYF. CDR3 in DNA: TGTGCCAGCAGTGGAACAGGGGTTGGCGGAAACACCATATATTTT. The whole variable domain, remainder taken from reference TRBV28 and TRBJ1-3, is DVKVTQSSRYLVKRTGEKVFLECVQDMDHENMFWYRQDPGLGLRLIYFSYDVKMKEKGDIPEGYSVSREKKERFSLILESASTNQTSMYLCASSGTGVGGNTIYFGEGSWLTVV.